This entry lists 15 T cell receptor beta chains sequenced from one sample in a study of blood T cell repertoires in COVID-19. TCRdb's table, derived via immunoSEQ multiplex PCR, lists solely in-frame clones and lacks some. The sample holds tens of thousands of clones, approximately 83% seen once. The sequenced sample consisted of peripheral blood. The origin of the receptors is a woman of 80 years or more with acute or convalescent COVID-19.

This chain joins TRBV9 and TRBJ2-3; D not certain. Trimming took 0 bases from V and 6 from J, leaving 14 bases between them. The germline CDR1 and CDR2 sequences are SGDLS and YYNGEE. The CDR3 length is 15 residues. CDR3 protein: CASSVEVEETDTQYF. The CDR3, as DNA: TGTGCCAGCAGCGTAGAAGTCGAGGAGACCGATACGCAGTATTTT.

This chain's CDR3 is CASSIAGGRNNEQFF. In DNA, the CDR3 is TGTGCCAGTAGTATAGCGGGAGGAAGAAACAATGAGCAGTTCTTC. This rearrangement joins TRBV19 to TRBJ2-1; TRBD2 matches at 7 bases. V trimming: 1 base; J trimming: 5 bases; junction bases outside the gene matches: 5. Per germline, CDR1 LNHDA and CDR2 SQIVND (reference sequence). The CDR3 runs 15 residues.

The chain has TRBV9 and TRBJ2-2, with 7 bases lining up with TRBD1. After removal of 3 bases from V and 5 bases from J, the junction contained 7 bases not matched to a gene. The CDR3 has 15 amino acids. Germline V gene sequence: CDR1 SGDLS, CDR2 YYNGEE. The CDR3 coding sequence is TGTGCCAGCAGCGCCCACCGACAGGGTACCGGGGAGCTGTTTTTT. Translated, it gives CASSAHRQGTGELFF.

This clone was seen only once. The chain links TRBV7-2 to TRBJ2-6; maybe TRBD2 (6 bases). V was shortened by 8 bases and J by 2 bases, with 22 bases between the two germline ends. This CDR3 region has 18 residues. CDR1 SGHTA and CDR2 FQGNSA come from the germline V gene. CDR3 sequence reads: CASVPREQRATGANVLTF. The CDR3 DNA reads as TGTGCCAGCGTCCCCAGGGAGCAGCGGGCTACTGGGGCCAACGTCCTGACTTTC.

The J gene is TRBJ1-1, the V gene TRBV6-6; 10 bases agree with TRBD1. Looked up from germline, CDR1 is MNHNY and CDR2 is SVGAGI (reference sequence). The CDR3 has 14 residues. V gave up 4 bases and J gave up 6 bases; unmatched junction bases: 5. The CDR3 protein is CASSSTGGTPEAFF. The CDR3 region has the DNA TGTGCCAGCAGTTCGACAGGGGGCACCCCTGAAGCTTTCTTT.

This clone turned up a few times. This chain joins TRBV6-2 or TRBV6-3 and TRBJ2-4, with a weak D call TRBD1 (6 bases). Germline V gene lookup returns CDR1 MNHEY and CDR2 SVGEGT. The CDR3 is made up of 15 amino acids. Between the trimmed V and J ends, which lost 5 bases and 3 bases, there was a span of 14 bases. CDR3 bases: TGTGCCAGCAGTCCCAGGGGTGGTAGCAAAAACATTCAGTACTTC. This encodes CASSPRGGSKNIQYF.

Of note for this clone: At one of its ends the junction is not consistent with the germline gene, which may arise from a read error. The J gene is TRBJ2-2, the V gene TRBV4-1; TRBD1 aligns across 7 bases. Germline V CDR1 and CDR2: MGHRA, YSYEKL. CDR3 length: 15 amino acids. Written as DNA, the CDR3 is TGCGCCACCAGCCGTGGACAGGCGAACACCGGGGAGCTGTTTTTT. Its translation is CATSRGQANTGELFF.

Notes on this clone: This sample also contains other DNA sequences that code for the same CDR3. The CDR3 region is CASGQGASGNTIYF. CDR3 DNA: TGTGCCAGCGGCCAGGGGGCATCTGGAAACACCATATATTTT. J is TRBJ1-3 and V is TRBV2, with TRBD1 matching over 8 bases. The CDR3 loop spans 14 amino acids. Germline CDR1 and CDR2: SNHLY and FYNNEI. Trimming cost V 8 bases and J 1 base; bases outside gene matches: 4. The full variable domain, with the rest looked up from reference TRBV2 and TRBJ1-3, is EPEVTQTPSHQVTQMGQEVILRCVPISNHLYFYWYRQILGQKVEFLVSFYNNEISEKSEIFDDQFSVERPDGSNFTLKIRSTKLEDSAMYFCASGQGASGNTIYFGEGSWLTVV.

This clone was counted a single time. The V gene is TRBV19, the J gene TRBJ2-3, with D tentatively TRBD1 (5 bases). The germline CDR1 and CDR2 sequences are LNHDA and SQIVND (reference sequence). This CDR3 has 18 residues. Trimming stripped 1 base from V and 0 bases from J, with 17 bases between. The CDR3 DNA follows: TGTGCCAGTAGTATAGGGTGGACACAGGCTCCTAGCACAGATACGCAGTATTTT. Its protein product is CASSIGWTQAPSTDTQYF.

This chain links TRBV5-1 with TRBJ1-1; D unresolved. Germline assignment: CDR1 SGHRS and CDR2 YFSETQ. There are 16 residues in the CDR3. V was trimmed by 7 bases and J by 4 bases, leaving 23 bases between them. CDR3 sequence reads: CASPRWPLSRVTEAFF. Written as DNA, the CDR3 is TGCGCCAGCCCGCGATGGCCCCTCTCGAGGGTCACTGAAGCTTTCTTT.

The chain links TRBV5-1 to TRBJ2-1; 7 bases map to TRBD1. Trimming cost V 3 bases and J 2 bases; bases outside gene matches: 8. Germline CDR1 SGHRS, CDR2 YFSETQ. The CDR3 has 16 amino acids. The CDR3 here is CASSSGTADPYNEQFF. Written as DNA, the CDR3 is TGCGCCAGCAGCTCCGGGACAGCAGATCCCTACAATGAGCAGTTCTTC.

V and J are TRBV5-1 and TRBJ2-2; D gene unclear. The V end was cut by 0 bases, the J end by 7 bases, with 13 bases between. CDR3 length equals 15 residues. The V gene's germline CDR1 is SGHRS and CDR2 YFSETQ. CDR3 sequence reads: CASSLVEVQIGELFF. The CDR3 nucleotides read TGCGCCAGCAGCTTGGTCGAGGTTCAGATCGGGGAGCTGTTTTTT.

CDR3 bases: TGTGCCAGCAGTTCCACTAGACTAGCGGGAGCTGAGACCCAGTACTTC. Its protein is CASSSTRLAGAETQYF. The J gene is TRBJ2-5, the V gene TRBV6-6; 12 nucleotides line up with TRBD2. J gave up 5 bases and V 4 bases, and 8 bases lay outside the gene matches. Germline loops: CDR1 MNHNY, CDR2 SVGAGI (reference sequence). This CDR3 has 16 amino acids.

V is TRBV10-3 and J is TRBJ1-5; 8 positions match TRBD1. This CDR3 has 15 residues. Trimming removed 2 bases from V and 3 bases from J; junction bases left unmatched: 3. From germline, CDR1 is ENHRY and CDR2 SYGVKD. The CDR3 nucleotides are TGTGCCATCAGTGAGGGGACAGGCATCAATCAGCCCCAGCATTTT. Translating gives CAISEGTGINQPQHF.

The rearrangement joins TRBV29-1 to TRBJ2-3; possibly TRBD2 for D (5 bases). This CDR3 has 12 amino acids. Germline V CDR1 and CDR2: SQVTM, ANQGSEA. With 7 bases removed from V and 3 bases from J, the gap between germline ends came to 11 bases. CDR3 residues: CSAMRETDTQYF. The CDR3 DNA reads TGCAGCGCCATGAGGGAAACAGATACGCAGTATTTT.